This TCR beta chain derives from a study of cytomegalovirus exposure and HLA in healthy donors. Primers for the PCR totalled 60 Vbeta and 13 Jbeta. Assay: immunoSEQ multiplex PCR; the TCRdb copy retains only in-frame clones and omits some. Among some 81,000 clones listed, 72% were seen once. The specimen was PBMCs. This clonotype was obtained from a woman aged 35 to 49 in good health and CMV-seropositive.

The CDR3 DNA reads as TGTGCCAGCAGCTTAGCGCGTCAGGTAGTGAACACTGAAGCTTTCTTT. Residues: CASSLARQVVNTEAFF. The chain joins TRBV7-9 to TRBJ1-1; D gene ambiguous. The ends were cut back, 0 bases at V and 0 bases at J, with 11 bases in the middle. CDR1 is SEHNR, CDR2 FQNEAQ, per germline (reference sequence). This CDR3 spans 16 amino acids.